This T cell receptor beta chain was obtained from a study of response to subunit inactivated influenza vaccine. This clonotype was detected many times. The V end was cut by 1 base, the J end by 0 bases, with 10 bases between. The CDR3 covers 15 residues. Germline CDR1 is MNHEY and CDR2 is SMNVEV (reference sequence). TCRdb re-called the RT-PCR reads with MiXCR, one entry per CDR3 protein. The profile shows about 780,000 distinct CDR3 sequences, about a fifth of them singletons. The clonotype originates from a man between 50 and 59 years old who received an inactivated influenza vaccine. The material was PBMCs from blood, obtained roughly 5 days after vaccination. The chain uses TRBV27 and TRBJ2-7; either TRBD1 or TRBD2 may fit D (5 bases each). This chain's CDR3 is CASSLWSGSSYEQYF. The CDR3 DNA follows: TGTGCCAGCAGTTTATGGTCAGGGAGCTCCTACGAGCAGTACTTC.